This entry describes one TCR beta chain. These data are taken from a study of blood T cell repertoires in COVID-19. Across the study: The origin of the acute and convalescent COVID-19 samples was the United States, Italy and Spain. Sources were T cells, B-cell-depleted T cells, or PBMCs; the material itself was cDNA or gDNA.

J gave up 7 bases and V 5 bases, and 7 bases lay outside the gene matches. The CDR3 is 14 residues long. The germline gives CDR1 SNHLY, CDR2 FYNNEI. In the original processing: The assay estimated nucleated cells by amplifying reference gene primers. The repertoire was sequenced with immunoSEQ multiplex PCR; TCRdb's copy has only in-frame clones and lacks some. The V and J calls and clone size come from that table; D and trimming were worked out from the DNA. The top ten hold 2.7% of the sample, which has over 200,000 clones, about 88% seen once. Sample: peripheral blood. The source is a woman in her sixties with acute or convalescent COVID-19. The chain links TRBV2 to TRBJ2-1; 8 bases line up with TRBD2. The CDR3 is CASSWSGSGNEQFF. The CDR3 region has the DNA TGTGCCAGCAGTTGGAGCGGGAGTGGGAATGAGCAGTTCTTC. The full variable domain, in which reference TRBV2 and TRBJ2-1 provide the parts outside the CDR3, is EPEVTQTPSHQVTQMGQEVILRCVPISNHLYFYWYRQILGQKVEFLVSFYNNEISEKSEIFDDQFSVERPDGSNFTLKIRSTKLEDSAMYFCASSWSGSGNEQFFGPGTRLTVL.